A selection of T cell receptor beta chains follows, all from one sample in a study of blood T cell repertoires in COVID-19. The protocol was immunoSEQ multiplex PCR, while the TCRdb copy is restricted to in-frame clones and leaves out a portion. The table records some 670,000 clones, 85% to 90% of them present only once. Input material: peripheral blood. The receptors come from a woman between 18 and 30 years old with acute or convalescent COVID-19. Both conserved end residues are trimmed from each CDR3.

>TRBV4-3
ASSQEVLGLAGFLLPGELF
>TRBV28
ASSSGVLGNTEAF
>TRBV14
ASSQEVAVNGYT
>TRBV27
ARDRACYTGELF
>TRBV7-9
ASTLGQTNSPLH
>TRBV2
ASTPPGLYEQY
>TRBV15
ATRERLGETQY
>TRBV6-5
ASSRQGMNTEAF
>TRBV29-1
SVEGGWGEAF
>TRBV7-9
ASTLPSSGQGAFGYT
>TRBV29-1
SVAKEVEAF
>TRBV29-1
SVEESGGTDTQY
>TRBV6-5
ASSTPVRGRETQY
>TRBV14
ASSQGLRGPYGYT
>TRBV10-3
AISEPRGSNYGYT
>TRBV3-1/TRBV3-2
ASSPRRGYTEAF
>TRBV12-3/TRBV12-4
ASSPGTDPGYT
>TRBV30
AWSATGKTLRRVDTEAF
>TRBV5-1
ASSLGQGEFQAF
>TRBV9
ASSVGPQQGAIYGYT
>TRBV30
AADEEKATNEKLF
>TRBV5-1
ASSHQYEQY
>TRBV29-1
SVVRGQVTEAF
>TRBV12-5
ASGGGQGGYGYT
>TRBV27
ASSLSWGLAWETQY
>TRBV4-1
ASSQTGTSGNTIY
>TRBV27
ASSFYRGPRSPLH
>TRBV3-1/TRBV3-2
ASSQSRGYGYT
>TRBV5-1
ASSLGRGGNTEAF
>TRBV9
ASSGGTGANTEAF
>TRBV11-3
ASSPGQEQETQY
>TRBV5-6
ASSWDSEAF
>TRBV7-9
ASSLGVRGDEQF
>TRBV6-5
ASSSWTSGGPTQF
>TRBV27
ASSSTRSGQY
>TRBV11-2
ASSPYLSGEPNEQF
>TRBV5-1
ASSLTLERQANYGYT
>TRBV7-2
ASSLRGSSTDTQY
>TRBV18
ASSPRAGSNEKLF
>TRBV6-5
ASSRDRGDNEQF
>TRBV18
ASSITGETAQH